This TCR beta chain appears in the sequencing data of a study of vaccination and CD4 T cells after COVID-19. Looking at the study overall: Sampling after COVID took place at a median of 101 days (range 35 to 161) following diagnosis.

Researchers used the Oncomine TCR Beta short-read assay to sequence DNA from cultured CD4+ T cells. TCRdb re-called the PCR reads through MiXCR, storing one row per CDR3 protein. The repertoire consists of 15,000 to 20,000 distinct CDR3 sequences, with about 51% occurring once and the leading ten covering 21%. This clonotype has a handful of counts. Its antigen is not identified. Germline V gene lookup returns CDR1 SNHLY and CDR2 FYNNEI. The CDR3 spans 16 residues. V gave up 5 bases and J gave up 1 base, with 14 bases separating them. Documented time point: late sampling 161 to 241 days after vaccination in a few convalescent patients. Treatment noted: roughly nine-day PBMC culture with coronavirus spike peptide pools or control peptides (ViraFEST assay). The culture of some 2.1 million PBMCs per well included 8.5 to 10 IU/ml IL-2 and approximately 10 ug/ml peptide pools.

The chain combines TRBV2 with TRBJ2-2; the D is unclear. The sample in question was CD4+ T cells from blood, cultured in vitro, obtained about 7 months after SARS-CoV-2 vaccination. The TCR comes from a human donor who had recovered from COVID-19. DNA of the CDR3: TGTGCCAGCAGTAATAGAGTGGGCGGGAACACCGGGGAGCTGTTTTTT. Translating gives CASSNRVGGNTGELFF.